Presented here are 24 T cell receptor beta chains from one specimen sequenced in a study of blood T cell repertoires in COVID-19. Profiled with immunoSEQ multiplex PCR; TCRdb holds only in-frame clones, not every one. The sample records just over 650,000 clones, about nine tenths being singletons. Sequenced sample: peripheral blood. Receptors were obtained from a woman younger than 35 with acute or convalescent COVID-19.

The chain carries TRBV27 and TRBJ1-4; 8 nucleotides line up with TRBD1. Germline loops: CDR1 MNHEY, CDR2 SMNVEV (reference sequence). The junction had 12 bases not matched to a gene; V was cut back by 4 bases and J by 8 bases. The CDR3 spans 16 residues. This CDR3 reads CASSSPPGGEWEKLFF. As DNA, the CDR3 is TGTGCCAGCAGTTCCCCTCCAGGGGGCGAATGGGAAAAACTGTTTTTT.

V is TRBV7-9 and J is TRBJ2-7; 7 nucleotides line up with TRBD1. Germline-derived CDR1 and CDR2 are SEHNR and FQNEAQ (reference sequence). Trimming took 5 bases from V and 3 from J; bases not matched to a gene: 13. This CDR3 comprises 16 residues. The CDR3: CASSVSGTAFGYEQYF. Written as DNA, the CDR3 is TGTGCCAGCAGCGTCTCCGGGACAGCCTTTGGCTACGAGCAGTACTTC. The full variable domain, with the rest looked up from reference TRBV7-9 and TRBJ2-7, is DTGVSQNPRHKITKRGQNVTFRCDPISEHNRLYWYRQTLGQGPEFLTYFQNEAQLEKSRLLSDRFSAERPKGSFSTLEIQRTEQGDSAMYLCASSVSGTAFGYEQYFGPGTRLTVT.

V and J are TRBV3-1 (or the pseudogene TRBV3-2) and TRBJ2-3; 9 bases match TRBD2. Germline CDR1 LGHDT, CDR2 YNNKEL (reference sequence). The CDR3 is 16 amino acids. Unmatched junction bases numbered 8, after V lost 3 bases and J lost 4 bases. The CDR3 region is CASSHPAGGHPDTQYF. The CDR3 DNA reads TGTGCCAGCAGCCATCCAGCGGGGGGCCACCCAGATACGCAGTATTTT.

The chain uses TRBV5-1 and TRBJ1-3; D unresolved. This CDR3 is 15 amino acids long. V lost 0 bases, J lost 0 bases, and 7 bases lay in between. Germline values: CDR1 SGHRS, CDR2 YFSETQ. The CDR3 protein is CASSLDSRSGNTIYF. The CDR3, as DNA: TGCGCCAGCAGCTTGGACAGCCGCTCTGGAAACACCATATATTTT.

On this clone itself: Other DNA sequences in this sample translate to the same CDR3. The gene calls are TRBV4-3 and TRBJ2-7, with TRBD1 matching 8 bases. Unmatched junction bases numbered 2, after V lost 1 base and J lost 0 bases. Germline loops: CDR1 LGHNA, CDR2 YSLEER. The CDR3 totals 15 residues. In nucleotides, the CDR3 is TGCGCCAGCAGCCAAGGACAGGGGTCCTCCTACGAGCAGTACTTC. Protein sequence: CASSQGQGSSYEQYF.

Worth noting for this clone: Within the sample, other DNA sequences also encode this same CDR3. The chain couples TRBV7-9 to TRBJ1-4; TRBD1 matches at 7 bases. This CDR3 spans 14 amino acids. The ends lost 6 bases at V and 7 bases at J; junction bases unmatched: 8. Germline V gene sequence: CDR1 SEHNR, CDR2 FQNEAQ (reference sequence). CDR3 nucleotides: TGTGCCAGCAGACCCCGGGACAGAGGTGAAAAACTGTTTTTT. Its translation is CASRPRDRGEKLFF.

This clone was detected a few times. CDR3 DNA sequence: TGTGCCAGTAGCCCCGACACTTACTATGGCTACACCTTC. Its translation is CASSPDTYYGYTF. The chain employs TRBV19 and TRBJ1-2; no clear D. V was clipped by 6 bases and J by 3 bases, with 11 bases between them. The germline V gene has CDR1 LNHDA and CDR2 SQIVND (reference sequence). The CDR3 length is 13 residues.

With regard to this clone: Other DNA sequences in the sample encode the same CDR3. The rearrangement uses TRBV9 and TRBJ2-3, with TRBD2 identical over 10 bases. The CDR3 runs to 15 residues. The junction had 4 bases not matched to a gene; V was cut back by 3 bases and J by 3 bases. Germline CDR1 SGDLS, CDR2 YYNGEE. In DNA form, the CDR3 reads TGTGCCAGCAGCGGCTTAGCGGGGGGAACAGATACGCAGTATTTT. Protein: CASSGLAGGTDTQYF.

The chain links TRBV7-9 to TRBJ1-1, with a tentative D call TRBD1 (6 bases). In germline, CDR1 is SEHNR, CDR2 FQNEAQ (reference sequence). The V and J ends lost 5 bases and 6 bases respectively, with 10 bases between them. This CDR3 comprises 12 residues. In nucleotides, the CDR3 is TGTGCCAGCAGCCTGGGGGCGCCTGAAGCTTTCTTT. Residues: CASSLGAPEAFF. Combining the CDR3 with reference TRBV7-9 and TRBJ1-1 gives the whole variable domain DTGVSQNPRHKITKRGQNVTFRCDPISEHNRLYWYRQTLGQGPEFLTYFQNEAQLEKSRLLSDRFSAERPKGSFSTLEIQRTEQGDSAMYLCASSLGAPEAFFGQGTRLTVV.

V is TRBV30 and J is TRBJ2-1; 11 bases agree with TRBD1. The V segment lost 4 bases and the J segment 7 bases; nucleotides outside the gene matches: 9. There are 15 residues in the CDR3. The germline CDR1 and CDR2 sequences are GTSNPN and SVGIG (reference sequence). In DNA, the CDR3 is TGTGCCTGGACCCTGCGGGACAGGGGGGGAAATGAGCAGTTCTTC. It encodes CAWTLRDRGGNEQFF.

The chain has TRBV6-2 or TRBV6-3 and TRBJ1-2; TRBD1 is a possible D gene (6 bases). Trimming cost V 2 bases and J 8 bases, with 15 bases left between them. CDR3 length: 14 amino acids. CDR1 MNHEY and CDR2 SVGEGT come from the germline V gene. CDR3 sequence reads: CASSYRDRPGGYTF. CDR3 bases: TGTGCCAGCAGTTACCGTGACAGGCCCGGGGGCTACACCTTC.

This clone has a handful of counts. This chain joins TRBV4-3 and TRBJ1-1, with D unresolved. This CDR3 is built from 17 residues. Per the germline V gene, CDR1 is LGHNA and CDR2 is YSLEER. Trimming cost V 4 bases and J 1 base, with 19 bases left between them. CDR3 coding DNA: TGCGCCAGCAGCCCCAGAGTTGGGGTGGGAGGGAACACTGAAGCTTTCTTT. Translated: CASSPRVGVGGNTEAFF.

The genes are TRBV13 and TRBJ2-3, with TRBD2 matching over 9 bases. The CDR3 sequence is 19 residues long. CDR1 and CDR2 (germline): PRHDT, FYEKMQ (reference sequence). V shed 1 base and J 2 bases; nucleotides not matched to a gene: 13. Here the CDR3 reads CASSLAPGGGDPDTDTQYF. As DNA, the CDR3 is TGTGCCAGCAGCTTAGCCCCTGGCGGGGGGGACCCCGACACAGATACGCAGTATTTT.

The V call is TRBV24-1, the J call TRBJ2-6; D is uncertain. Germline V gives CDR1 KGHDR, CDR2 SFDVKD. The CDR3 sequence is 16 residues long. V gave up 3 bases and J gave up 3 bases, with 11 bases separating them. Here the CDR3 DNA reads TGTGCCACCAGTGATCCCCCGGGTTTTGGGGCCAACGTCCTGACTTTC. Amino acid sequence: CATSDPPGFGANVLTF.

The chain links TRBV10-3 to TRBJ1-2; 7 bases agree with TRBD1. Germline CDR1 is ENHRY and CDR2 is SYGVKD. The CDR3 length is 13 residues. J gave up 8 bases and V 7 bases, and 10 bases lay outside the gene matches. The CDR3 sequence is CAINVDRESGYTF. The CDR3, as DNA: TGTGCCATCAACGTTGACAGGGAGAGCGGCTACACCTTC.

The rearrangement links TRBV5-6 to TRBJ2-7, with a possible D match to TRBD2 (6 bases). V lost 4 bases to trimming and J lost 3 bases, with 11 bases between them. The germline V gene encodes CDR1 SGHDT and CDR2 YYEEEE. This CDR3 spans 13 amino acids. CDR3 nucleotides: TGTGCCAGCAGCCCTGCGGGGCTCTACGAGCAGTACTTC. Its translation: CASSPAGLYEQYF. Filled out from reference TRBV5-6 and TRBJ2-7, the complete variable domain reads DAGVTQSPTHLIKTRGQQVTLRCSPKSGHDTVSWYQQALGQGPQFIFQYYEEEERQRGNFPDRFSGHQFPNYSSELNVNALLLGDSALYLCASSPAGLYEQYFGPGTRLTVT.

This sequence joins TRBV14 and TRBJ2-7; tentatively, D is TRBD1 (6 bases). Germline values: CDR1 SGHDN, CDR2 FVKESK. This CDR3 is built from 15 residues. Trimming pared 2 bases from V and 2 bases from J, leaving 13 bases between. The CDR3 nucleotides are TGTGCCAGCAGCCAAAGATCTGGGGGCACCTACGAGCAGTACTTC. This encodes CASSQRSGGTYEQYF.

The CDR3 spells CASSDRAVGELFF. In DNA, the CDR3 is TGTGCCAGCTCGGACAGGGCGGTCGGGGAGCTGTTTTTT. This chain links TRBV19 with TRBJ2-2; 8 bases line up with TRBD1. Germline V gives CDR1 LNHDA, CDR2 SQIVND (reference sequence). The CDR3 runs to 13 residues. Trimming took 9 bases from V and 7 from J; bases not matched to a gene: 7.

The count of this clone is one. The gene calls are TRBV10-3 and TRBJ1-2; D is possibly TRBD1 (5 bases). V was clipped by 10 bases and J by 6 bases, with 18 bases between them. The CDR3 sequence is 13 residues long. The germline V gene encodes CDR1 ENHRY and CDR2 SYGVKD. As DNA, the CDR3 is TGTGCCACTAGGGGTCCCGGAGAAGATGGCTACACCTTC. This encodes CATRGPGEDGYTF.

CDR3 DNA sequence: TGTGCCAGCCGACAGGGACGACTTGAAAAACTGTTTTTT. Its translation is CASRQGRLEKLFF. V is TRBV2 and J is TRBJ1-4; 7 nucleotides align to TRBD1. V was clipped by 8 bases and J by 7 bases; unmatched bases: 7. Germline V CDR1 and CDR2: SNHLY, FYNNEI. The CDR3 contains 13 residues.

The gene calls are TRBV7-2 and TRBJ2-4, with TRBD1 identical over 11 bases. Germline CDR1 is SGHTA and CDR2 is FQGNSA. This CDR3 region has 14 residues. V shed 3 bases and J 9 bases; nucleotides not matched to a gene: 4. CDR3: CASSFGTGGRIQYF. The DNA for the CDR3 is TGTGCCAGCAGCTTTGGGACAGGGGGACGCATTCAGTACTTC.

The V and J genes are TRBV2 and TRBJ1-4; TRBD1 is a possible D gene (5 bases). Trimming cost V 4 bases and J 8 bases, with 14 bases left between them. CDR3 length: 14 amino acids. Germline V CDR1 and CDR2: SNHLY, FYNNEI. CDR3 DNA sequence: TGTGCCAGCAGTGTCAAACTCGGGGGGGAAAAACTGTTTTTT. Its translation: CASSVKLGGEKLFF.

Only one count was recorded for this clone. At the DNA level, this CDR3 is encoded by other sequences in the same sample as well. This rearrangement joins TRBV3-1 (or the pseudogene TRBV3-2) to TRBJ1-1; D unclear. The germline gives CDR1 LGHDT, CDR2 YNNKEL (reference sequence). With 4 bases removed from V and 0 bases from J, the gap between germline ends came to 6 bases. CDR3 length: 13 residues. The CDR3 protein is CASSPGLNTEAFF. The CDR3 nucleotides are TGTGCCAGCAGCCCAGGATTGAACACTGAAGCTTTCTTT.

CDR3: CASSQEEGGAYNEQFF. The DNA for the CDR3 is TGCGCCAGCAGCCAAGAGGAAGGGGGGGCTTACAATGAGCAGTTCTTC. The chain uses TRBV4-3 and TRBJ2-1; tentatively, D is TRBD2 (7 bases). The V end was cut by 0 bases, the J end by 4 bases, with 13 bases between. The CDR3 runs 16 residues. Germline V gene lookup returns CDR1 LGHNA and CDR2 YSLEER.